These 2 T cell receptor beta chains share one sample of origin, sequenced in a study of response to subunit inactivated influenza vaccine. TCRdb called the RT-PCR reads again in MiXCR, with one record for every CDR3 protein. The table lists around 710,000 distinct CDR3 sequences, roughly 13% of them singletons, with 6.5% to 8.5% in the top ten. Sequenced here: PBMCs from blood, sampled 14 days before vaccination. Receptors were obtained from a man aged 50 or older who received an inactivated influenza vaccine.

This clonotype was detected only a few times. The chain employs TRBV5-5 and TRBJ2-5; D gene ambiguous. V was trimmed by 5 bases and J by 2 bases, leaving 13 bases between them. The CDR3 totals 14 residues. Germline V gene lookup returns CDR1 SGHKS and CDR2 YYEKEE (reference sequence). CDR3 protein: CASRNSAAQETQYF. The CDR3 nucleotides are TGTGCCAGCAGGAATTCGGCGGCACAAGAGACCCAGTACTTC.

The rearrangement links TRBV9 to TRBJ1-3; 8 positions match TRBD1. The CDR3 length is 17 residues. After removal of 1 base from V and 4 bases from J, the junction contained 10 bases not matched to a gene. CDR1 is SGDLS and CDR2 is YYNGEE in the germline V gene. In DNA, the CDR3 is TGTGCCAGCAGCGTATTTGGAGACAGGGGCACGGGAAACACCATATATTTT. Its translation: CASSVFGDRGTGNTIYF.